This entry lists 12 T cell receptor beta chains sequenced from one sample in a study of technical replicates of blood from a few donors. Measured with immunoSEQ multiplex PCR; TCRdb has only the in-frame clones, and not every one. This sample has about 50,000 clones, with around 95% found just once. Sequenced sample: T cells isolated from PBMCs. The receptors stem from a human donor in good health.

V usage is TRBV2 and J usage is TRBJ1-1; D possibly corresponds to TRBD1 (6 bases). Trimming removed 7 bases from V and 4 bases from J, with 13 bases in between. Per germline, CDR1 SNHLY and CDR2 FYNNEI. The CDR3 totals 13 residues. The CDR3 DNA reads TGTGCCAGCACTAGAGGACAGACCACTGAAGCTTTCTTT. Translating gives CASTRGQTTEAFF.

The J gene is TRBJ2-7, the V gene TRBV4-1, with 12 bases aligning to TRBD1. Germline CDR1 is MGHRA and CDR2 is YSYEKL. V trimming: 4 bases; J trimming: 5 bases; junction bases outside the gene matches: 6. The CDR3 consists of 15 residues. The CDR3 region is CASSRSGTGGDEQYF. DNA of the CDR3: TGCGCCAGCAGCCGTAGCGGGACAGGGGGCGACGAGCAGTACTTC.

Here the CDR3 reads CASSKVDRAGGYTF. CDR3 nucleotides: TGTGCCAGCAGCAAAGTCGACAGGGCGGGGGGCTACACCTTC. The rearrangement links TRBV21-1 to TRBJ1-2; the table names TRBD1, a call not compared with the DNA. TRBV21-1 is shown as a pseudogene. The CDR3 extends over 14 amino acids.

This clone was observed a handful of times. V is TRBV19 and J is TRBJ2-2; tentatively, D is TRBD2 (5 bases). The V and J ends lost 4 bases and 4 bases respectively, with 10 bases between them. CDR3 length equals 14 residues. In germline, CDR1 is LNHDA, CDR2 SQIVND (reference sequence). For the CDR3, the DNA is TGTGCCAGTAGTACTAGCAGAAGCACCGGGGAGCTGTTTTTT. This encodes CASSTSRSTGELFF.

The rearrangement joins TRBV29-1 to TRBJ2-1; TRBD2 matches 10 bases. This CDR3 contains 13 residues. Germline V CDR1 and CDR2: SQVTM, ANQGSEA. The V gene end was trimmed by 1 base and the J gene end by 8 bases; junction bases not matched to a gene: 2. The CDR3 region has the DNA TGCAGCGTTGAAGCTAGCGGGAGCTATGAGCAGTTCTTC. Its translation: CSVEASGSYEQFF.

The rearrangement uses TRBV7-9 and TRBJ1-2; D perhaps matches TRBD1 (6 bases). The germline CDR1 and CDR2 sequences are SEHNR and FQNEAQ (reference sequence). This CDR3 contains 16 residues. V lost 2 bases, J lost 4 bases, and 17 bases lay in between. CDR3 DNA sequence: TGTGCCAGCAGCTTAATTGGCATCGGGGGGGCCTATGGCTACACCTTC. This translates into CASSLIGIGGAYGYTF.

The CDR3 loop reads CASSSGTSGGNEQFF. In nucleotides, the CDR3 is TGTGCCAGCAGCTCCGGGACTAGCGGGGGAAATGAGCAGTTCTTC. The V gene is TRBV7-7, the J gene TRBJ2-1; 14 bases match TRBD2. Germline CDR1 is SSHAT and CDR2 is FNYEAQ (reference sequence). The CDR3 loop spans 15 amino acids. V lost 4 bases and J lost 7; bases outside the gene matches: 3.

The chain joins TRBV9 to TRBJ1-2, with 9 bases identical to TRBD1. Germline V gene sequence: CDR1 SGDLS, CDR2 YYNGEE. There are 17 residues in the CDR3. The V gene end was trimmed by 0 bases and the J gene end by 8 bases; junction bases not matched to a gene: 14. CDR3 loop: CASSVVSFPRDRVGYTF. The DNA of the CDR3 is TGTGCCAGCAGCGTAGTCTCTTTCCCCCGGGACAGGGTAGGCTACACCTTC.

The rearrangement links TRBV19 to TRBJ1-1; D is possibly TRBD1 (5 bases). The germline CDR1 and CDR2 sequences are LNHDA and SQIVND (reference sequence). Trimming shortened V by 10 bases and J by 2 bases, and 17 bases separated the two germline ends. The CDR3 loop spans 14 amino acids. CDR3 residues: CATTPTGRNTEAFF. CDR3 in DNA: TGTGCCACCACGCCCACAGGACGAAACACTGAAGCTTTCTTT.

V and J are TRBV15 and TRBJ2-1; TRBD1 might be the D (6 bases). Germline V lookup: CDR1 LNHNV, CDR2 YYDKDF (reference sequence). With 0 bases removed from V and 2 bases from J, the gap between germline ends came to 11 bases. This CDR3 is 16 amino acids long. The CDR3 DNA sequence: TGTGCCACCAGCAGAGATCTGGCAGGGGCCTACAATGAGCAGTTCTTC. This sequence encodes CATSRDLAGAYNEQFF. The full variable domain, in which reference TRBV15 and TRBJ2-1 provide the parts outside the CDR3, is DAMVIQNPRYQVTQFGKPVTLSCSQTLNHNVMYWYQQKSSQAPKLLFHYYDKDFNNEADTPDNFQSRRPNTSFCFLDIRSPGLGDTAMYLCATSRDLAGAYNEQFFGPGTRLTVL.

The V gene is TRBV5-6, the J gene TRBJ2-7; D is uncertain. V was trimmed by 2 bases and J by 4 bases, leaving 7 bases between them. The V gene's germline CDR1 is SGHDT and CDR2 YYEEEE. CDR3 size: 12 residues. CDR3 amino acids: CASSLPGYEQYF. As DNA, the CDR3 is TGTGCCAGCAGCTTACCGGGTTACGAGCAGTACTTC.

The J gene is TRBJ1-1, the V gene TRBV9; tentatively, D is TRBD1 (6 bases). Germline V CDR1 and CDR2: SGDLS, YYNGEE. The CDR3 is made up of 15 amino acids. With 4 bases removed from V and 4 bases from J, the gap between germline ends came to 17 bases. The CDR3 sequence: CASSHNREGSTEAFF. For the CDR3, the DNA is TGTGCCAGCAGCCACAACAGGGAAGGCAGCACTGAAGCTTTCTTT.